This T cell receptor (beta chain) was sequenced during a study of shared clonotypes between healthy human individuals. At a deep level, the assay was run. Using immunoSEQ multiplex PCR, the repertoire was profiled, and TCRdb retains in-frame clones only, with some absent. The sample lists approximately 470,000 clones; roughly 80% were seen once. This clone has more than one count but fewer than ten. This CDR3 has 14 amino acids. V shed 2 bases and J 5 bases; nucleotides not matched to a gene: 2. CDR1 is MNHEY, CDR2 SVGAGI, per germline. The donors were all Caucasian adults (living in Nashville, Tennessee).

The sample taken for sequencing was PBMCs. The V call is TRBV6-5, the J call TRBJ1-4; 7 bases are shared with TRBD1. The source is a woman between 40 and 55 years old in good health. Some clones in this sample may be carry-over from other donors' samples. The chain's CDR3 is CASSYRGRNEKLFF. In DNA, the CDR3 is TGTGCCAGCAGTTACAGGGGGCGAAATGAAAAACTGTTTTTT.